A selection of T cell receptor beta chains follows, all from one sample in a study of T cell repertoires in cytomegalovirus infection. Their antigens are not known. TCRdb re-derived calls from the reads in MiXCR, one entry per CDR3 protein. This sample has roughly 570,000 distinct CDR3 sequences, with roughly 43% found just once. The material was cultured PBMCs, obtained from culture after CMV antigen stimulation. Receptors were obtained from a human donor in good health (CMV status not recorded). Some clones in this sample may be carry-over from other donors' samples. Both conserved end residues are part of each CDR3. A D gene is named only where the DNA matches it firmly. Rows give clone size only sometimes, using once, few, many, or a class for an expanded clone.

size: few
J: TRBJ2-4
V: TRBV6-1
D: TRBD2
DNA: TGTGCCACCACCGGACCTGTAGCGGGAGGAGCGAATAGGAAAAACATTCAGTACTTC
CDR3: CATTGPVAGGANRKNIQYF

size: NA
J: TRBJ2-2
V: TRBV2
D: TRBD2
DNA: TGTGCCAGCAGGGTGGGACTATCCACCGGGGAGCTGTTTTTT
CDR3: CASRVGLSTGELFF

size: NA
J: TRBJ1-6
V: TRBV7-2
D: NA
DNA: TGTGCCAGCAGCCCCAACAGGGATAATTCACCCCTCCACTTT
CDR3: CASSPNRDNSPLHF

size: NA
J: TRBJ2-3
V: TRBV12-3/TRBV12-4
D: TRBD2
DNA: TGTGCCAGCAGTTTGACCTCCCGGGGCGGGGGGGTCACAGATACGCAGTATTTT
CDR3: CASSLTSRGGGVTDTQYF

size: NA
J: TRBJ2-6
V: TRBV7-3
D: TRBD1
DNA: TGTGCCAGCAGCTTAGTCTTACAGGGGTCTGGGGCCAACGTCCTGACTTTC
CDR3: CASSLVLQGSGANVLTF

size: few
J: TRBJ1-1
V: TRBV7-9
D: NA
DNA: TGTGCCAGCAGCGAGCATGGGGGGAACACTGAAGCTTTCTTT
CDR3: CASSEHGGNTEAFF

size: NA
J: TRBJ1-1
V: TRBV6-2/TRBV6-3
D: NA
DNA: TGTGCCAGCAGTTACCACCGGACAGCGAGCACTGAAGCTTTCTTT
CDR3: CASSYHRTASTEAFF

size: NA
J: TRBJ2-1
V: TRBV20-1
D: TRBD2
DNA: TGCAGTGCTCCCCCCCTTAGCGGGAGGGACTACAATGAGCAGTTCTTC
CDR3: CSAPPLSGRDYNEQFF

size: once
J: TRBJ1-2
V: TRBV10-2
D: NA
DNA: TGCGCCAGCAGTTCGGGGCCAGCTAACTATGGCTACACCTTC
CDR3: CASSSGPANYGYTF

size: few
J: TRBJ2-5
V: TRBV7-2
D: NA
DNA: TGTGCCAGCAGCTTATCCTCGAGGGAGACCCAGTACTTC
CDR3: CASSLSSRETQYF

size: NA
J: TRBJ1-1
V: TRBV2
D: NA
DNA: TGTGCCAGCAAAAGACAGAACACTGAAGCTTTCTTT
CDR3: CASKRQNTEAFF

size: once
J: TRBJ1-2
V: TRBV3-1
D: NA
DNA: TGTGCCAGCAGCGCAGGGGTCTATGGCTACACCTTC
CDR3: CASSAGVYGYTF

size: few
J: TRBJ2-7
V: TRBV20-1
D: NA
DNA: TGCAGTGCTGTAGATTACGAGCAGTACTTC
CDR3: CSAVDYEQYF

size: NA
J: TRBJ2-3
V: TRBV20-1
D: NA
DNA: TGCAGTGCCAGGTTTATGGGGGGCACAGATACGCAGTATTTT
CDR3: CSARFMGGTDTQYF

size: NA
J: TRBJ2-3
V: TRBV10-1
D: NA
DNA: TGCGCCAGCAGTCGTGACGGGAAGGATACGCAGTATTTT
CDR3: CASSRDGKDTQYF

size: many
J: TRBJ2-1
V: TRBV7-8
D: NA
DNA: TGTGCCAGCAGCTTCGAAGCCACCCCCCGGGCGTGGCAGTTCTTC
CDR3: CASSFEATPRAWQFF

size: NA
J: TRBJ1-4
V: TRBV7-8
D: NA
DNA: TGTGCCGACCGGGGGGCAACTAATGAAAAACTGTTTTTT
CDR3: CADRGATNEKLFF

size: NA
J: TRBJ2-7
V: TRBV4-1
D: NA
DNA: TGCGCCAGCAGCCCCTCCTGGGCGGGAAGTAGCAGCTCCTACGAGCAGTACTTC
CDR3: CASSPSWAGSSSSYEQYF

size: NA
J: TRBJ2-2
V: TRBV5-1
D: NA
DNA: TGCGCCAGCAGCTTGGAAGGGGATGGCACCGGGGAGCTGTTTTTT
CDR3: CASSLEGDGTGELFF

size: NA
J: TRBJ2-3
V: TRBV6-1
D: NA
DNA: TGTGCCAGCAGTGGGGGAGTTAGCGGAAGCACAGATACGCAGTATTTT
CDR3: CASSGGVSGSTDTQYF

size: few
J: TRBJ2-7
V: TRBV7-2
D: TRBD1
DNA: TGTGCCAGCAGCTCCTGGGACAGGCGGGGCGAGCAGTACTTC
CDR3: CASSSWDRRGEQYF

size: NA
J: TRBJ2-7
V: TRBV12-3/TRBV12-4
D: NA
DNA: TGTGCCAGCAGTTTGCGTCCGGACGGAGCCTACGAGCAGTACTTC
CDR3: CASSLRPDGAYEQYF

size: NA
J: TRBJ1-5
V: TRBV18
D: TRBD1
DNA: TGTGCCAGCTCACAGGGACAGGGGGGCAATCAGCCCCAGCATTTT
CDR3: CASSQGQGGNQPQHF

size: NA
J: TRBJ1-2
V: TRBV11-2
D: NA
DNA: TGTGCCAGCAGCTTAGACGGGACCCCTGGGAAGGGCGGAGGTAACTATGGCTACACCTTC
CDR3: CASSLDGTPGKGGGNYGYTF

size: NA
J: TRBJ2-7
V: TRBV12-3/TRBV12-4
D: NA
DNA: TGTGCCAGCAGTTTACCGGACGGTTCCTACGAGCAGTACTTC
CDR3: CASSLPDGSYEQYF